This T cell receptor (beta chain) is from a study of regulatory T cells in long-lasting Graves disease. Findings of the study overall: Segments TRBV28, TRBJ1-2 and TRBJ2-5 showed preferential usage in persistent disease.

TCR beta libraries were built with iRepertoire HTBI primers and Arm-PCR of CDR3 regions. Original handling: The samples included around 62 TRBV and under 15 TRBJ segments. TCRdb re-called the multiplex PCR reads through MiXCR, storing one row per CDR3 protein. The V and J calls and clone size are TCRdb's, not the authors'. The sample contains hundreds of thousands of distinct CDR3 sequences, roughly 16% of which appear only once. The sample's time point: newly diagnosed GD, antithyroid drugs for less than 3 months. RNA from PBMCs was the source of the TCR library. Xi'an, China, was home to the endocrinology department that provided patients. This clonotype has at least ten counts. Its antigen is undetermined. V was cut by 7 bases and J by 0 bases, with 21 bases left in between. The CDR3 has 17 residues. Germline-derived CDR1 and CDR2 are MNHEY and SVGEGT. These data were also filed under a second study, of T cells in Graves' hyperthyroidism and ophthalmopathy. This second study notes: Each diagnosis was grounded in clinical symptoms, serum thyroxine and TRAb, thyroid ultrasound, and orbital computed tomography.

V is TRBV6-2 or TRBV6-3 and J is TRBJ1-2, with D unresolved. The material sequenced was peripheral blood mononuclear cells (PBMCs), taken at new diagnosis, from a patient treated with antithyroid drugs. The receptor was derived from a woman aged 30 to 39 with Graves disease. The CDR3 loop is CASKSGKGRTANYGYTF. Written as DNA, the CDR3 is TGTGCCAGCAAGTCGGGGAAGGGTAGGACCGCTAACTATGGCTACACCTTC.